These 8 T cell receptor beta chains originate from one sample sequenced in a study of blood T cell repertoires in COVID-19. Libraries were prepared by immunoSEQ multiplex PCR; TCRdb keeps only in-frame clonotypes and omits some of them. The sample lists approximately 100,000 clones; 92% were seen once. The source material was peripheral blood. These receptors were taken from a man in his fifties with active COVID-19.

The chain uses TRBV30 and TRBJ2-3; 9 bases line up with TRBD2. V lost 0 bases, J lost 5 bases, and 3 bases stayed unmatched. Germline-derived CDR1 and CDR2 are GTSNPN and SVGIG (reference sequence). This CDR3 is built from 14 residues. The DNA for the CDR3 is TGTGCCTGGAGTGTGATAGCGGGAGTAGATACGCAGTATTTT. It codes for CAWSVIAGVDTQYF.

As to this clone: Compared with germline, one end of the junction differs, possibly owing to a read error. This chain links TRBV27 with TRBJ1-1; 8 nucleotides agree with TRBD1. The length of the CDR3 is 16 residues. Germline-derived CDR1 and CDR2 are MNHEY and SMNVEV (reference sequence). CDR3: CASSLRTGMLKTEAFF. CDR3 DNA: TGTGCCAGCAGTTTAAGGACAGGGATGTTGAAAACTGAAGCTTTCTTT.

The chain has TRBV25-1 and TRBJ1-3; 10 bases match TRBD1. The V segment lost 4 bases and the J segment 2 bases; nucleotides outside the gene matches: 5. CDR3 length equals 16 residues. The germline V gene encodes CDR1 MGHDK and CDR2 SYGVNS. CDR3 nucleotides: TGTGCCAGCAGTGGGGACAGGGGATTAACTGGAAACACCATATATTTT. Translating it yields CASSGDRGLTGNTIYF.

The chain uses TRBV9 and TRBJ2-1, with D tentatively TRBD2 (5 bases). V was trimmed by 0 bases and J by 8 bases, leaving 15 bases between them. CDR1 SGDLS and CDR2 YYNGEE come from the germline V gene. This CDR3 has 15 residues. CDR3 sequence: CASSVAMGSAHEQFF. CDR3 bases: TGTGCCAGCAGCGTAGCTATGGGTAGCGCCCATGAGCAGTTCTTC.

The V gene is TRBV10-1, the J gene TRBJ2-2, with D possibly TRBD1 on 5 matching bases. Trimming removed 6 bases at V and 2 bases at J, with 16 bases between. The CDR3 sequence is 16 residues long. Germline V lookup: CDR1 WNHNN, CDR2 SYGVQD (reference sequence). In DNA form, the CDR3 reads TGCGCCAGCAGCGAGACAGAGTCCTTTAACACCGGGGAGCTGTTTTTT. Its protein is CASSETESFNTGELFF.

The gene calls are TRBV27 and TRBJ2-1, with 10 bases identical to TRBD2. The CDR3 covers 18 residues. The germline CDR1 and CDR2 sequences are MNHEY and SMNVEV (reference sequence). With V trimmed by 0 bases and J by 8 bases, 13 bases remained unmatched. CDR3 in DNA: TGTGCCAGCAGTTTATCACCCCTTAGCGGGAGGTTTGGGGATGAGCAGTTCTTC. This codes for CASSLSPLSGRFGDEQFF.

The chain combines TRBV11-2 with TRBJ2-1; D may be TRBD2 (6 bases). Trimming stripped 4 bases from V and 1 base from J, with 14 bases between. This CDR3 contains 16 residues. Germline CDR1 is SGHAT and CDR2 is FQNNGV. The CDR3 DNA reads TGTGCCAGCAGCTCAATTAGCGGAAAATCCTACAATGAGCAGTTCTTC. Its protein product is CASSSISGKSYNEQFF.

CDR3 DNA sequence: TGCGCCAGCAGCTTGGGGGTGGGCGAAGATACGCAGTATTTT. This gives the protein CASSLGVGEDTQYF. The rearrangement joins TRBV5-1 to TRBJ2-3; no firm D call. The germline CDR1 and CDR2 sequences are SGHRS and YFSETQ. This CDR3 is built from 14 residues. The ends were cut back, 0 bases at V and 5 bases at J, with 10 bases in the middle.